The clone carrying this TCR beta chain showed up many times. Its specificity is not known. This entry belongs to a study of response to subunit inactivated influenza vaccine. The study's findings and limits: Authors suggested each seasonal influenza vaccination recruits few new T cells.

MiXCR, run by TCRdb on the RT-PCR reads, gives a single entry per CDR3 protein. The data contain some 480,000 distinct CDR3 sequences, approximately 10% of them singletons. The CDR3 sequence is 13 residues long. With 5 bases clipped from V and 7 bases from J, the junction kept 6 bases outside the gene matches. This chain links TRBV12-3 or TRBV12-4 with TRBJ2-7, with 9 nucleotides matching TRBD2. The specimen was PBMCs from blood, collected roughly 6 weeks after vaccination. The receptor's source is a man aged 50 to 60 who received an inactivated influenza vaccine. CDR3 loop: CASSASGKQEQYF. CDR3 sequence (DNA): TGTGCCAGCAGTGCTAGCGGGAAACAGGAGCAGTACTTC.